These 10 T cell receptor beta chains originate from one sample sequenced in a study of regulatory T cells in long-lasting Graves disease. Time point noted: newly diagnosed GD, antithyroid drugs for less than 3 months. There was RNA extracted from PBMCs, and the TCR library was made from it. Combining iRepertoire HTBI primers with Arm-PCR of CDR3 regions, the authors built TCR beta libraries. TCRdb re-analysed the multiplex PCR reads in MiXCR, keeping a single row per CDR3 protein. Here the sample spans approximately 460,000 distinct CDR3 sequences, about 16% being singletons. The same data also contributed to another study, on T cells in Graves' hyperthyroidism and ophthalmopathy.

Sequencing used peripheral blood mononuclear cells (PBMCs), obtained at new diagnosis, from a patient treated with antithyroid drugs. The receptor source for this set is a woman aged 25 to 39 with Graves disease.

This clonotype was seen repeatedly, ten times or more. The V call is TRBV20-1, the J call TRBJ2-7; tentative D call: TRBD2 (5 bases). The germline V and J ends were trimmed by 0 bases and 0 bases, with 15 bases remaining between them. Per the germline V gene, CDR1 is DFQATT and CDR2 is SNEGSKA (reference sequence). There are 16 residues in the CDR3. The CDR3 reads CSARDPQTGSSYEQYF. CDR3 sequence (DNA): TGCAGTGCTAGAGATCCCCAGACGGGAAGCTCCTACGAGCAGTACTTC.

This clonotype was seen repeatedly, ten times or more. V is TRBV27 and J is TRBJ1-1, with D hard to call. Germline loops: CDR1 MNHEY, CDR2 SMNVEV (reference sequence). This CDR3 is 14 amino acids long. V lost 2 bases to trimming and J lost 1 base, with 8 bases between them. The CDR3 reads CASSLEGPNTEAFF. CDR3 sequence (DNA): TGTGCCAGCAGTTTAGAGGGTCCGAACACTGAAGCTTTCTTT.

This clonotype has a count of ten or more. This chain joins TRBV3-1 and TRBJ2-7; TRBD1 matches at 11 bases. Losses at the gene ends were 1 base for V and 6 bases for J; bases not matched to a gene: 2. In germline, CDR1 is LGHDT, CDR2 YNNKEL (reference sequence). The CDR3 is 14 residues long. CDR3 nucleotide sequence: TGTGCCAGCAGCCAAGCCGGGACAGGGGGCGAGCAGTACTTC. It yields the protein CASSQAGTGGEQYF.

This clonotype has at least ten counts. The V call is TRBV20-1, the J call TRBJ1-6; D gene uncertain. Trimming cost V 5 bases and J 10 bases, with 18 bases left between them. The CDR3 runs 14 residues. CDR1 and CDR2 from the germline V gene are DFQATT and SNEGSKA (reference sequence). The CDR3 DNA reads as TGCAGTGCTGAGGCAGGTTATCTTGGCTCACCCCTCCACTTT. Translation gives CSAEAGYLGSPLHF.

This clonotype was counted many times. This sequence joins TRBV20-1 and TRBJ2-2, with D possibly TRBD2 on 6 matching bases. Trimming left V 5 bases short and J 0 bases short, with 13 bases between. This CDR3 has 15 amino acids. The germline CDR1 and CDR2 sequences are DFQATT and SNEGSKA (reference sequence). CDR3 nucleotides: TGCAGTGCTGATAGCGGAGAGGCGAACACCGGGGAGCTGTTTTTT. Protein: CSADSGEANTGELFF.

In regard to this clonotype: It may be a read error: a sequence one base away is much more abundant. V gene TRBV14 combines with J gene TRBJ2-7; D gene uncertain. The CDR3 runs to 12 residues. CDR1 SGHDN and CDR2 FVKESK come from the germline V gene. Trimming cost V 4 bases and J 6 bases, with 10 bases left between them. The CDR3 DNA sequence: TGTGCCAGCAGCCTCACCGTCTGCGAGCAGTACTTC. Protein product: CASSLTVCEQYF.

CDR3 sequence (DNA): TGTGCCAGCAGCCAAGATAGTGGGCGGGGTCAGCCCCAGCATTTT. As protein: CASSQDSGRGQPQHF. The genes are TRBV3-1 and TRBJ1-5; no clear D. CDR3 length: 15 amino acids. V gave up 0 bases and J gave up 6 bases, with 12 bases separating them. Germline V gene lookup returns CDR1 LGHDT and CDR2 YNNKEL (reference sequence).

This clonotype was observed a few times. The chain recombines TRBV29-1 with TRBJ2-7, with 12 bases identical to TRBD2. This CDR3 has 21 residues. V lost 0 bases and J lost 3; bases outside the gene matches: 21. Germline CDR1 is SQVTM and CDR2 is ANQGSEA. Written as DNA, the CDR3 is TGCAGCGTTGAAGATTTCCAGGGGACTAGCGGGTCTGAAGGGGTTCACTACGAGCAGTACTTC. It encodes CSVEDFQGTSGSEGVHYEQYF.

This clonotype was seen a few times. The gene calls are TRBV5-4 and TRBJ2-5, with 9 bases that match TRBD1. Looked up from germline, CDR1 is SGHNT and CDR2 is YYREEE (reference sequence). V was clipped by 4 bases and J by 5 bases; unmatched bases: 12. The CDR3 has 16 amino acids. This CDR3 is CASSAAAGQGMETQYF. The CDR3 region has the DNA TGTGCCAGCAGCGCCGCTGCGGGACAGGGCATGGAGACCCAGTACTTC.

Of note for this clonotype: A read error may explain this, as a much larger clone is one base away. The chain recombines TRBV2 with TRBJ1-1; D remains unclear. Germline V CDR1 and CDR2: SNHLY, FYNNEI. The CDR3 length is 18 residues. In DNA, the CDR3 is TGTGCCAGCAGCCCCTTGAAGGTTAGCGGGAGAAGTAAAGATACGCTGTATTTT. Protein: CASSPLKVSGRSKDTLYF.